This T cell receptor beta chain appears in the sequencing data of a study of blood T cell repertoires in COVID-19. Overall study context: Acute and convalescent COVID-19 specimens originated in the United States, Italy and Spain.

In the original processing: Amplification of reference gene primers was used by the study to estimate nucleated cell counts. Some clones are missing from TCRdb's copy, which holds only in-frame ones; the method was immunoSEQ multiplex PCR. That table furnishes V, J and clone size, whereas the DNA furnished D and trimming. The sample yields some 29,000 clones, 80% seen once. Sequenced sample: peripheral blood. This receptor was taken from a woman in her 70s with acute or convalescent COVID-19.

CDR3 bases: TGTGCCAGCAGCTTACCCGGACAGGGATCACCCCTCCACTTT. Translation: CASSLPGQGSPLHF. The chain links TRBV7-9 to TRBJ1-6; 8 bases line up with TRBD1. Germline trimming cut 2 bases from V and 10 bases from J; bases unmatched to any gene: 4. The CDR3 loop spans 14 amino acids. Germline V CDR1 and CDR2: SEHNR, FQNEAQ (reference sequence).